This T cell receptor (beta chain) was obtained from a study of blood T cells in healthy people across ages (dated by TCRdb to the mid-2010s). Describing the broader study: In model experiments, template switching captured about one uniquely barcoded TCR beta cDNA molecule for every two T cells. Using deep sequencing normalized with unique cDNA molecular identifiers, the study measured how TCR beta repertoire diversity changes with age. Four age groups were formed from the donors: young (average approximately 15 years), middle-aged (just under 40), aged (around 68) and long-lived (less than 85). For two donors (one aged 18 to 30 and one aged 80 or older), the study analyzed two additional independent replicas of 1 million unique cDNA reads from the same blood draw. To avoid experimental bias, donors of different ages were randomly spread across the sequencing lanes.

Systemically healthy Caucasian individuals from Russia, around 39 in total and aged roughly 6 to 90 years, were included as donors. About 10 milliliters of peripheral blood were collected from each donor into EDTA-treated Vacutainer tubes. Ficoll-Paque density-gradient centrifugation was used to isolate PBMCs, with at least 6 million obtained per sample. Total RNA was extracted from PBMCs with Trizol reagent, with at least 5.5 micrograms obtained per sample. For every donor, an aliquot of PBMCs went through flow cytometry to measure the percentages of naive CD45RAhigh/CD27high T cells. Turning to this clonotype: It lacks a known antigen. No quality values exist for individual bases; no much larger clone is one base distant.

The library was obtained by 5' RACE. A second PCR of roughly 7 to 12 cycles was performed with a sample-barcoded 5' primer and a J-beta primer mix. A template-switch 5' adaptor carrying 12 random nucleotides introduced a unique molecular identifier onto each TCR beta cDNA molecule. Each sample yielded at least 2.5 million CDR3-containing paired-end reads. The Mint cDNA synthesis kit, primed by a TRBC-specific oligonucleotide, was used to synthesize first-strand cDNA from all RNA. Following uracil-DNA glycosylase treatment, all cDNA underwent a first 18-cycle PCR with the universal primers M1SS and BC2_uni_R. Processing in the source paper ran as follows. For normalization, 1 million high-quality reads, each with a distinct molecular identifier, were randomly selected from each sample. Instead of being binned into consensus sequences, reads that shared molecular identifiers were thrown out. MiTCR, set to a Q25 quality threshold and the strictest error-elimination algorithm, was used for CDR3 identification, clonotype clustering and error correction. A nonparametric unseen species model with Euler transformation was used to estimate lower-bound total TCR beta diversity. TCRdb applied fastp at Q25 and MiXCR to the public reads, then kept only in-frame beta chains. CDR3 protein sequences are deduplicated, and each keeps its most common genes and DNA. These V and J calls are TCRdb output, not the study's own analysis. For this sample the table gives roughly 1.9 million distinct CDR3 sequences, of which roughly two fifths were detected only once. The ten biggest clones cover more than 20% of the sample.

Cut back by 2 bases and 2 bases, the V and J ends lie 7 bases apart. CDR1 ENHRY and CDR2 SYGVKD are derived from the germline V gene. Including cysteine and phenylalanine, the CDR3 has 14 amino acids. The DNA shown is the 42-base CDR3, in frame from base 1. Overall study results and their limits: Conclusive comparison of naive and antigen-experienced compartments was prevented by the profiling of bulk unsorted PBMCs. Because donor CMV infection status was unknown, age-related changes in expanded clonotypes were potentially confounded. Observed TCR beta diversity correlated strongly with the percentage of naive T cells measured by flow cytometry. Compared with the aged group, the long-lived group had more naive CD4+ T cells, fewer expanded clones and increased TCR diversity, a pattern suggesting age selection. Estimates of total diversity from one million sequenced T cells were regarded as lower bounds and underestimates. As age increased, observed TCR beta diversity per million T cells dropped in a roughly linear way, and a significant reduction was already evident by age around 41.

The TCR originated in a human donor in good health. Input material: blood. The receptor chain draws on TRBV10-3 and TRBJ1-5, with no reliable assignment of the D segment. CDR3 sequence: CAISEEDGNQPQHF. In nucleotide form, the sequence is TGTGCCATCAGTGAGGAGGACGGCAATCAGCCCCAGCATTTT.